A single sample gave rise to the 10 T cell receptor beta chains below, sequenced in a study of shared clonotypes between healthy human individuals. Produced via immunoSEQ multiplex PCR; TCRdb's table is partial and in-frame only. The top ten hold about 0.06% of the sample, which has some 580,000 clones, more than 95% seen once. Source material: naive CD4+ T cells sorted from blood. The subset is: CD45RA+ positively selected. Receptor source: a woman aged 25 to 39 in good health.

The rearrangement links TRBV11-2 to TRBJ2-2; D may be TRBD1 (6 bases). The length of the CDR3 is 17 residues. Deletions cut 5 bases from V and 11 bases from J, with 27 bases between. Germline CDR1 SGHAT, CDR2 FQNNGV. The CDR3 loop is CASSPFDLTGKKVELFF. The DNA for the CDR3 is TGTGCCAGCAGCCCTTTCGATTTGACAGGCAAAAAGGTAGAGCTGTTTTTT.

This clone has a single count. The V call is TRBV20-1, the J call TRBJ1-1, with D unresolved. V gave up 5 bases and J gave up 8 bases, with 12 bases separating them. CDR1 is DFQATT, CDR2 SNEGSKA, per germline (reference sequence). This CDR3 comprises 11 residues. CDR3 sequence: CSAFRTPEAFF. The CDR3 DNA follows: TGCAGTGCTTTTAGGACGCCAGAAGCTTTCTTT.

The chain is built from TRBV19 and TRBJ2-7, with TRBD2 identical over 11 bases. The CDR3 is made up of 14 amino acids. Germline-derived CDR1 and CDR2 are LNHDA and SQIVND (reference sequence). V lost 6 bases, J lost 5 bases, and 6 bases stayed unmatched. CDR3 sequence (DNA): TGTGCCAGTAGGCAGACTAGCGGGATCCACGAGCAGTACTTC. Its protein is CASRQTSGIHEQYF.

The rearrangement joins TRBV6-5 to TRBJ2-3, with D perhaps matching TRBD1 or TRBD2 (5 bases each). This CDR3 contains 15 residues. Germline-derived CDR1 and CDR2 are MNHEY and SVGAGI. Trimming took off 0 bases at V and 3 bases at J, with 10 bases between the two ends. The CDR3 DNA sequence: TGTGCCAGCAGTTACTCGGGGGTTTGGACAGATACGCAGTATTTT. Protein product: CASSYSGVWTDTQYF.

The rearrangement joins TRBV2 to TRBJ2-7, with 7 bases matching TRBD1. With V trimmed by 7 bases and J by 5 bases, 2 bases remained unmatched. Germline V CDR1 and CDR2: SNHLY, FYNNEI. CDR3 length: 11 amino acids. The CDR3 reads CASKQGNEQYF. The CDR3 DNA reads as TGTGCCAGCAAACAGGGGAACGAGCAGTACTTC.

The gene calls are TRBV5-1 and TRBJ2-7, with D uncertain. This CDR3 has 12 amino acids. In germline, CDR1 is SGHRS, CDR2 YFSETQ. The ends were cut back, 0 bases at V and 6 bases at J, with 7 bases in the middle. CDR3 in amino acids: CASSLERAEQYF. The CDR3 nucleotides read TGCGCCAGCAGCTTGGAACGAGCCGAGCAGTACTTC.

The chain carries TRBV4-2 and TRBJ2-7; 7 bases fit TRBD1. Germline V lookup: CDR1 LGHNA, CDR2 YNFKEQ. The CDR3 has 14 amino acids. V gave up 5 bases and J gave up 0 bases; unmatched junction bases: 4. CDR3 bases: TGTGCCAGCAGCTTGAGGGACAGCTCCTACGAGCAGTACTTC. Protein sequence: CASSLRDSSYEQYF.

The chain combines TRBV7-2 with TRBJ1-1, with no clear D. The length of the CDR3 is 12 residues. V shed 9 bases and J shed 0 bases, with 8 bases lying between them. Germline V lookup: CDR1 SGHTA, CDR2 FQGNSA. The CDR3 DNA follows: TGTGCCAGACAGAGACTGAACACTGAAGCTTTCTTT. The encoded protein is CARQRLNTEAFF.

The V gene is TRBV7-8, the J gene TRBJ1-5, with D possibly being TRBD1 (5 bases). V was trimmed by 4 bases and J by 3 bases, leaving 16 bases between them. The germline V gene has CDR1 SGHVS and CDR2 FQNEAQ. CDR3 length equals 16 residues. CDR3 region: CASSSSRDSFNQPQHF. The CDR3 bases are TGTGCCAGCAGCTCAAGCCGGGACTCCTTCAATCAGCCCCAGCATTTT.

The chain carries TRBV9 and TRBJ2-7; TRBD2 matches 8 bases. Germline loops: CDR1 SGDLS, CDR2 YYNGEE. The CDR3 sequence is 17 residues long. V lost 3 bases and J lost 0; bases outside the gene matches: 11. CDR3 region: CASSARTSGPLSYEQYF. As DNA, the CDR3 is TGTGCCAGCAGCGCTCGCACTAGCGGACCCCTCTCCTACGAGCAGTACTTC.